The T cell receptor beta chain under discussion was sequenced for a study of blood T cell repertoires in COVID-19. Study summary: COVID-19 samples, acute and convalescent, were from the United States, Italy and Spain. From T cells, B-cell-depleted T cells, or PBMCs came the material, which was cDNA or gDNA.

This clone came up a few times. Original handling: Counts of nucleated cells, estimated from reference gene primer amplification, were obtained. TCRdb's copy holds only in-frame clones and misses some; the assay was immunoSEQ multiplex PCR. For V, J and clone size, that table is used; D and trimming come from the DNA. The sample records more than 20,000 clones, 89% being singletons. Germline V gene lookup returns CDR1 SEHNR and CDR2 FQNEAQ (reference sequence). Trimming took off 1 base at V and 6 bases at J, with 4 bases between the two ends. This CDR3 is 12 amino acids long. This chain joins TRBV7-9 and TRBJ1-5; D gene ambiguous. Sequencing input: peripheral blood. The sequence came from a human donor with active COVID-19. The donor label of this sample is uncertain. CDR3 sequence (DNA): TGTGCCAGCAGCTTAGATAGTCAGCCCCAGCATTTT. It encodes CASSLDSQPQHF.